This TCR beta chain was sequenced for a study of cytomegalovirus exposure and HLA in healthy donors. The CDR3 runs 14 residues. Germline CDR1 is SNHLY and CDR2 is FYNNEI. V lost 4 bases and J 1 base, leaving 7 bases between the germline ends. With respect to this clone: Other nucleotide sequences from this sample produce the same CDR3.

Generated by immunoSEQ multiplex PCR, the TCRdb table keeps only in-frame clones and is missing some. The sample lists 200,000 to 250,000 clones, approximately 87% occurring once. Sequencing was carried out using PBMCs. The TCR originated in a woman aged 18-29 years in good health and CMV-seronegative. This chain uses TRBV2 with TRBJ2-2; D uncertain. Here the CDR3 DNA reads TGTGCCAGCAGTGGGACGAGGAACACCGGGGAGCTGTTTTTT. It translates to CASSGTRNTGELFF.